The rows below give T cell receptor beta chains drawn from one sample of a study of shared clonotypes between healthy human individuals. Here immunoSEQ multiplex PCR was the method, and the copy in TCRdb shows in-frame clones only, minus some. The repertoire holds hundreds of thousands of clones, around 77% seen once, with more than 10% in the top ten. Sequencing used PBMCs. The receptor source for this set is a woman aged 40 to 50 in good health. Some clones in this sample may be carry-over from other donors' samples. CDR3s include the opening cysteine and the closing phenylalanine or tryptophan. The listing skips clone size in some rows; elsewhere it reads once, few, many or a size class.

V gene	clone size	J gene	CDR3 protein
TRBV7-8	NA	TRBJ2-2	CASSLPTGAATGELFF
TRBV28	NA	TRBJ2-1	CASREGQVHNEQFF
TRBV10-3	NA	TRBJ2-5	CATGPGTGRGETQYF
TRBV30	NA	TRBJ2-5	CAWRSPGLAGGAQYF
TRBV4-2	NA	TRBJ1-4	CASSPGQGGGEKLFF
TRBV7-3	NA	TRBJ2-2	CASRQGNTGELFF
TRBV6-1	NA	TRBJ1-2	CASSARDRSLYGYTF
TRBV9	NA	TRBJ2-3	CASSTPGTGESDTQYF
TRBV30	once	TRBJ1-5	CAWSGLLNQPQHF
TRBV11-1	NA	TRBJ2-3	CASSPRAVDTQYF
TRBV9	NA	TRBJ1-2	CASSGVLRRGRPYGYTF
TRBV6-6	NA	TRBJ2-5	CASSYGETQYF
TRBV29-1	NA	TRBJ2-7	CSVVQTQQYF
TRBV7-2	NA	TRBJ2-5	CASGLAGETQYF
TRBV6-5	once	TRBJ1-2	CASRPTGGKGYTF
TRBV7-8	NA	TRBJ2-4	CASSLQDGWVAKNIQYF
TRBV7-8	NA	TRBJ2-7	CASSLGGTSGAYEQYF
TRBV29-1	few	TRBJ1-3	CSGRTASGNTIYF
TRBV18	NA	TRBJ2-3	CASSPRLAGVDTQYF
TRBV2	NA	TRBJ2-5	CASRRDNFRETQYF
TRBV7-8	once	TRBJ1-4	CASSLTGRYEKLFF
TRBV11-2	once	TRBJ2-7	CASSKTSGVFRDEQYF
TRBV2	NA	TRBJ2-3	CASKPGLAGGSDTQYF
TRBV28	NA	TRBJ2-2	CASRSSGGGTGELFF
TRBV4-1	NA	TRBJ2-1	CASSHPGTTSNEQFF
TRBV5-1	NA	TRBJ2-5	CASSLAGTGGETQYF
TRBV7-6	NA	TRBJ2-2	CASSVRTSGTGELFF
TRBV4-2	once	TRBJ2-7	CASSQPLGQGAGYEQYF
TRBV5-4	NA	TRBJ2-3	CASSLGLAGGADTQYF
TRBV27	many	TRBJ2-1	CASSSVTSGRSIPDEQFF
TRBV13	NA	TRBJ2-7	CASSFLASGGYEQYF
TRBV7-9	few	TRBJ2-1	CASSRRQGRSYNEQFF
TRBV7-2	NA	TRBJ2-5	CASSPDRDHHLETQYF